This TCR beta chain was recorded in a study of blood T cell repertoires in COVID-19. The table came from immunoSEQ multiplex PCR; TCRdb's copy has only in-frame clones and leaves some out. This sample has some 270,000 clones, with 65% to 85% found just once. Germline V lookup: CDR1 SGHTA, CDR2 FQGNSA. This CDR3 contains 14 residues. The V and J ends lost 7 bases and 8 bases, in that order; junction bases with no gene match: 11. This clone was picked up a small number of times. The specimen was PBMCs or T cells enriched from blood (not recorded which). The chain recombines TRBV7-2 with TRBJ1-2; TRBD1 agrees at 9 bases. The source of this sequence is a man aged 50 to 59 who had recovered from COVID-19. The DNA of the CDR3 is TGTGCCAGCAACACAGGGGGCGGGTTATACGGCTACACCTTC. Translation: CASNTGGGLYGYTF.